The text below deals with one TCR beta chain. The antigen is undetermined. Scientists ran DNA taken from cultured CD4+ T cells through the Oncomine TCR Beta short-read assay for sequencing. TCRdb re-analysed the PCR reads in MiXCR, keeping a single row per CDR3 protein. The profile shows fewer than 25,000 distinct CDR3 sequences, under 45% of them singletons. The CDR3 loop spans 15 amino acids. V shed 1 base and J shed 2 bases, with 10 bases lying between them. Germline V gene lookup returns CDR1 SEHNR and CDR2 FQNEAQ (reference sequence). The data are from a study of vaccination and CD4 T cells after COVID-19. Documented treatment: 10-day PBMC culture with coronavirus spike peptide pools or control peptides (ViraFEST assay).

The source was CD4+ T cells from blood, cultured in vitro, collected before SARS-CoV-2 vaccination. The J gene is TRBJ2-3, the V gene TRBV7-9; D is perhaps TRBD1 (6 bases). The clonotype originates from a human donor who had recovered from COVID-19. The CDR3 DNA reads as TGTGCCAGCAGCTTAGAGACAGGATACACAGATACGCAGTATTTT. The encoded protein is CASSLETGYTDTQYF.